A selection of T cell receptor beta chains follows, all from one sample in a study of T cell repertoires in cytomegalovirus infection. One entry per CDR3 protein, called by TCRdb with MiXCR from the reads. The data show approximately 150,000 distinct CDR3 sequences, with 20% to 25% seen just once and under 30% held by the top ten. No antigen has been identified for these receptors. Sequences were derived from CD8+ T cells from cultured PBMCs, sampled from culture after CMV antigen stimulation. Every receptor here comes from a human donor in good health (CMV status not recorded). Some clones in this sample may be carry-over from other donors' samples. Each CDR3 is given without its conserved first and last residue.

cdr3_length	v_call	cdr3_aa
16	TRBV7-9	ASSSGQGRRSGANVLT
13	TRBV10-2	ASSETRRLDTEAF
19	TRBV6-5	ASSHGLQTGLKLRIRGEQF
11	TRBV19	ATRPLAKNIQY
11	TRBV30	AWSLSSTDTQY
11	TRBV7-6	ASTVVEGTEAF
13	TRBV7-8	ASSPRTGTNEKLF
18	TRBV20-1	TAYPGPVAGGFGVYNEQF
13	TRBV7-8	ASSLEPRTDYEQY
12	TRBV12-3/TRBV12-4	ASSSGYSNQPQH
13	TRBV7-2	ASTRSGGAPDTQY
15	TRBV7-2	ASSLSSRDRFGNTIY
10	TRBV12-3/TRBV12-4	ASSLSITKQY
12	TRBV6-5	ASSYSPTDQGQF
12	TRBV7-6	ASSLGGSATEAF
12	TRBV7-6	ASSFLHSTDTQY
10	TRBV6-1	ASSWLWDEQF
14	TRBV7-8	ASSAQGTLSNQPQH
10	TRBV12-3/TRBV12-4	ASTGTGSGYT
11	TRBV7-2	ASSRTGNTEAF
11	TRBV7-6	ASSGMPAAEQY
13	TRBV9	ASSASILDNYGYT
14	TRBV12-3/TRBV12-4	ASTLEPAGGGETQY
14	TRBV12-3/TRBV12-4	ASSFSVASGTYEQY
12	TRBV7-6	ASSALTSYNEQF
13	TRBV7-9	ASSFPGQASYEQY
15	TRBV7-9	ASSSGLAVITTDTQY
13	TRBV12-3/TRBV12-4	ASIPSGASTDTQY
13	TRBV7-8	ASSPFDREDTEAF
17	TRBV6-6	ASSPSRGHSVDSNQPQH
12	TRBV7-6	ASSLGPEAYEQY
14	TRBV20-1	SALLLTSGSYNEQF
13	TRBV2	ASSVTWEVGQPQH
16	TRBV7-2	ASSSSPLAGGSGETQY
14	TRBV28	ASSPDQEMGNQPQH
13	TRBV7-9	ASSVEGGLRTEAF
12	TRBV27	ASSLFRTGGEQY
14	TRBV20-1	SARARDGYSNQPQH
15	TRBV4-3	ASSLKRAPGGNQPQH